Below, 26 T cell receptor beta chains from the same sample are listed, as sequenced in a study of beta chain features in type 1 diabetes. Every bit of the isolated RNA underwent reverse transcription, so sequencing read expressed TCRB transcripts. The assay was immunoSEQ multiplex PCR, and TCRdb's table has in-frame clones only and misses some. This sample carries about 410,000 clones, 11% to 15% of them seen once, and the ten largest clones take roughly 0.038%. Input material: naive CD4+ T cells from blood. Every receptor here comes from a man younger than 45 in good health.

In this sample, this clone turned up a few times. The chain joins TRBV9 to TRBJ2-1; D may be TRBD2 (5 bases). Germline values: CDR1 SGDLS, CDR2 YYNGEE. V was pared by 1 base and J by 0 bases, with 8 bases between. There are 15 residues in the CDR3. The CDR3 loop is CASSVTGNSYNEQFF. The CDR3, as DNA: TGTGCCAGCAGCGTAACCGGGAACTCCTACAATGAGCAGTTCTTC.

The rearrangement uses TRBV7-2 and TRBJ2-7; D is perhaps TRBD2 (5 bases). The CDR3 is 14 amino acids. Trimming left V 5 bases short and J 3 bases short, with 14 bases between. Per germline, CDR1 SGHTA and CDR2 FQGNSA. CDR3 protein: CASSLGLGRYEQYV. In nucleotides, the CDR3 is TGTGCCAGCAGCCTCGGACTCGGCCGCTACGAGCAGTACGTC.

The rearrangement links TRBV7-9 to TRBJ2-7, with a tentative D call TRBD1 (6 bases). The CDR3 is 14 amino acids. With 3 bases removed from V and 5 bases from J, the gap between germline ends came to 14 bases. The V gene's germline CDR1 is SEHNR and CDR2 FQNEAQ (reference sequence). Here the CDR3 reads CASSFRGEWDEQYF. The CDR3, as DNA: TGTGCCAGCAGCTTCAGGGGAGAGTGGGACGAGCAGTACTTC. Looking up the rest from reference TRBV7-9 and TRBJ2-7 gives the full variable domain: DTGVSQNPRHKITKRGQNVTFRCDPISEHNRLYWYRQTLGQGPEFLTYFQNEAQLEKSRLLSDRFSAERPKGSFSTLEIQRTEQGDSAMYLCASSFRGEWDEQYFGPGTRLTVT.

The rearrangement joins TRBV11-2 to TRBJ2-5; D call uncertain. Germline values: CDR1 SGHAT, CDR2 FQNNGV. This CDR3 has 15 residues. Trimming cost V 4 bases and J 4 bases, with 16 bases left between them. The CDR3 sequence is CASSWGRAERETQYF. CDR3 in DNA: TGTGCCAGCAGCTGGGGTAGGGCGGAGAGAGAGACCCAGTACTTC.

This clone came up a few times. The J gene is TRBJ2-7, the V gene TRBV19; D not certain. In germline, CDR1 is LNHDA, CDR2 SQIVND (reference sequence). The length of the CDR3 is 9 residues. As DNA, the CDR3 is TGTGCCAGTACCGTAGTTTGTCGGGTC. This translates into CASTVVCRV.

The CDR3 DNA reads as TGTGCCAGCAGTCAAAGAGGGACCTATGGCTACACCTTC. This encodes CASSQRGTYGYTF. The chain is built from TRBV27 and TRBJ1-2; D may be TRBD1 (5 bases). The CDR3 contains 13 residues. V was clipped by 5 bases and J by 4 bases, with 11 bases between them. Germline lookup yields CDR1 MNHEY and CDR2 SMNVEV (reference sequence).

About this clone: The identical CDR3 is also encoded by other nucleotide sequences in the sample. Written as DNA, the CDR3 is TGTGCCAGTAGTACTAGCGGGAGAGAGACCCAGTACTTC. Protein product: CASSTSGRETQYF. The genes are TRBV19 and TRBJ2-5; 10 nucleotides match TRBD2. V trimming: 4 bases; J trimming: 4 bases; junction bases outside the gene matches: 0. The length of the CDR3 is 13 residues. Germline V gene sequence: CDR1 LNHDA, CDR2 SQIVND (reference sequence).

This clone came up many times. The chain couples TRBV7-9 to TRBJ2-1, with 8 bases that match TRBD2. This CDR3 contains 13 residues. Germline V gives CDR1 SEHNR, CDR2 FQNEAQ (reference sequence). Trimming at V came to 11 bases and at J to 2 bases, leaving 5 bases not matched to a gene. The CDR3 DNA reads as TGTGCCTGGAGCGGGAGAGCCTACAATGAGCAGTTCTTC. This encodes CAWSGRAYNEQFF.

Notes on this clone: Germline and junction disagree at one end, which may indicate a read error. The rearrangement uses TRBV5-6 and TRBJ2-5; D call uncertain. CDR1 and CDR2 (germline): SGHDT, YYEEEE. This CDR3 contains 15 residues. The CDR3 loop is CVSSLVGRHQETQYF. The CDR3 region has the DNA TGTGTCAGCAGCTTGGTGGGCAGACACCAAGAGACCCAGTACTTC.

The chain is built from TRBV30 and TRBJ1-1, with D possibly matching TRBD1 (5 bases). CDR3 length: 14 amino acids. Trimming left V 7 bases short and J 1 base short, with 16 bases between. Germline V gives CDR1 GTSNPN, CDR2 SVGIG (reference sequence). The CDR3 DNA sequence: TGTGCCTCAAGATTAATGGGGGGGAACACTGAAGCTTTCTTT. It is translated as CASRLMGGNTEAFF. Using reference TRBV30 and TRBJ1-1 for the parts outside the CDR3, the full variable domain is SQTIHQWPATLVQPVGSPLSLECTVEGTSNPNLYWYRQAAGRGLQLLFYSVGIGQISSEVPQNLSASRPQDRQFILSSKKLLLSDSGFYLCASRLMGGNTEAFFGQGTRLTVV.

This clone came up a few times. The rearrangement joins TRBV9 to TRBJ1-5, with D hard to call. Per the germline V gene, CDR1 is SGDLS and CDR2 is YYNGEE. The CDR3 sequence is 14 residues long. Trimming stripped 3 bases from V and 7 bases from J, with 14 bases between. The CDR3 protein is CASSDDGRGQPQHF. The CDR3 DNA reads as TGTGCCAGCAGCGATGACGGGAGAGGCCAGCCCCAGCATTTT.

This clone was seen more than once but under ten times. The chain employs TRBV7-8 and TRBJ2-7; D remains ambiguous. The V gene's germline CDR1 is SGHVS and CDR2 FQNEAQ. There are 14 residues in the CDR3. Trimming removed 1 base from V and 3 bases from J, with 10 bases in between. The DNA of the CDR3 is TGTGCCAGCAGCTTAGGTACTTTAAACTACGAGCAGTACGTC. It specifies CASSLGTLNYEQYV.

This clone was counted between two and nine times. This sequence joins TRBV7-9 and TRBJ2-5; no clear D. CDR1 SEHNR and CDR2 FQNEAQ come from the germline V gene (reference sequence). Deletions cut 4 bases from V and 9 bases from J, with 15 bases between. The CDR3 consists of 13 residues. The CDR3 reads CASSSNARQSQYF. As DNA, the CDR3 is TGTGCCAGCAGCTCCAATGCCCGGCAGTCCCAGTACTTC. The entire variable domain, with the rest obtained from reference TRBV7-9 and TRBJ2-5, is as follows: DTGVSQNPRHKITKRGQNVTFRCDPISEHNRLYWYRQTLGQGPEFLTYFQNEAQLEKSRLLSDRFSAERPKGSFSTLEIQRTEQGDSAMYLCASSSNARQSQYFGPGTRLLVL.

The chain uses TRBV9 and TRBJ2-7; the match to TRBD2 covers 7 bases. The germline CDR1 and CDR2 sequences are SGDLS and YYNGEE. There are 16 residues in the CDR3. J gave up 7 bases and V 0 bases, and 13 bases lay outside the gene matches. The chain's CDR3 is CASSVEGGSLGGEQYF. For the CDR3, the DNA is TGTGCCAGCAGCGTAGAGGGAGGCAGCCTCGGGGGGGAGCAGTACTTC.

This clone was seen a single time. The chain carries TRBV4-3 and TRBJ2-5; 12 bases agree with TRBD2. Germline V lookup: CDR1 LGHNA, CDR2 YSLEER. Trimming cost V 3 bases and J 4 bases; bases outside gene matches: 3. The CDR3 loop spans 15 amino acids. This chain's CDR3 is CASSQGGLAGETQYF. The CDR3 region has the DNA TGCGCCAGCAGCCAGGGGGGACTAGCGGGAGAGACCCAGTACTTC.

This clone has a handful of counts. J is TRBJ2-5 and V is TRBV25-1, with D perhaps matching TRBD2 (5 bases). Deletions cut 4 bases from V and 4 bases from J, with 16 bases between. The CDR3 contains 15 residues. The germline V gene encodes CDR1 MGHDK and CDR2 SYGVNS. Here the CDR3 DNA reads TGTGCCAGCAGTGCTCCCCTCGGGGTAGCAGAGACCCAGTACTTC. Its translation: CASSAPLGVAETQYF.

The J gene is TRBJ2-1, the V gene TRBV14; tentative D call: TRBD2 (5 bases). V was clipped by 0 bases and J by 13 bases, with 16 bases between them. Germline values: CDR1 SGHDN, CDR2 FVKESK. This CDR3 contains 14 residues. CDR3 sequence: CASSQELAANSQFF. In nucleotides, the CDR3 is TGTGCCAGCAGCCAAGAGCTAGCCGCTAATTCTCAGTTCTTC. The full variable domain, rest sourced from reference TRBV14 and TRBJ2-1, is EAGVTQFPSHSVIEKGQTVTLRCDPISGHDNLYWYRRVMGKEIKFLLHFVKESKQDESGMPNNRFLAERTGGTYSTLKVQPAELEDSGVYFCASSQELAANSQFFGPGTRLTVL.

This clone was seen only a few times. The chain employs TRBV9 and TRBJ2-7; 7 bases map to TRBD2. Germline trimming cut 4 bases from V and 7 bases from J; bases unmatched to any gene: 8. Germline V gene data show CDR1 as SGDLS and CDR2 as YYNGEE. CDR3 length: 13 amino acids. The CDR3 coding sequence is TGTGCCAGCAGCATCGGACCCGGGAGGGAGCAGTACTTC. It translates to CASSIGPGREQYF.

This clone was counted between two and nine times. J is TRBJ2-7 and V is TRBV29-1, with TRBD1 matching over 7 bases. This CDR3 is 12 amino acids long. The germline V gene has CDR1 SQVTM and CDR2 ANQGSEA. With V trimmed by 8 bases and J by 3 bases, 7 bases remained unmatched. CDR3 in amino acids: CSTKQGNYEQYF. CDR3 nucleotide sequence: TGCAGCACAAAACAGGGGAACTACGAGCAGTACTTC.

This clone was recorded a few times. The chain carries TRBV20-1 and TRBJ2-5; D is uncertain. Germline V gene sequence: CDR1 DFQATT, CDR2 SNEGSKA (reference sequence). Deletions cut 0 bases from V and 10 bases from J, with 6 bases between. This CDR3 spans 10 amino acids. The CDR3, as DNA: TGCAGTGCTAGAGATAGGATCCAGTACTTC. Protein sequence: CSARDRIQYF.

This clone was seen only a few times. V is TRBV5-6 and J is TRBJ2-5; 14 bases align to TRBD2. With 3 bases clipped from V and 7 bases from J, the junction kept 8 bases outside the gene matches. The CDR3 sequence is 16 residues long. CDR1 is SGHDT and CDR2 is YYEEEE in the germline V gene. The CDR3 is CASSSGLAGALRTQYF. The DNA for the CDR3 is TGTGCCAGCAGCTCGGGACTAGCGGGAGCATTGAGGACCCAGTACTTC.

The sample holds a few counts of this clone. The V and J genes are TRBV7-9 and TRBJ1-6, with 7 bases lining up with TRBD1. Trimming removed 3 bases from V and 5 bases from J; junction bases left unmatched: 4. The germline gives CDR1 SEHNR, CDR2 FQNEAQ (reference sequence). The CDR3 runs 15 residues. As DNA, the CDR3 is TGTGCCAGCAGCTTCAGACAGGGACATAATTCACCCCTCCACTTT. Translated: CASSFRQGHNSPLHF.

The CDR3 spells CASSDWGRTGNYGYTF. CDR3 sequence (DNA): TGTGCCAGCAGTGACTGGGGCCGGACAGGGAACTATGGCTACACCTTC. The chain has TRBV6-4 and TRBJ1-2; 8 nucleotides align to TRBD1. Germline CDR1 is MRHNA and CDR2 is SNTAGT. V was pared by 1 base and J by 2 bases, with 6 bases of the junction left unmatched. The CDR3 contains 16 residues.

V usage is TRBV15 and J usage is TRBJ2-2, with unresolved D. CDR1 is LNHNV, CDR2 YYDKDF, per germline (reference sequence). The CDR3 has 15 amino acids. Trimming cost V 0 bases and J 5 bases, with 10 bases left between them. In nucleotides, the CDR3 is TGTGCCACCAGCAGAGACAGGATCGGAACCGGGGAGCTGTTTTTT. Encoded protein: CATSRDRIGTGELFF.

The rearrangement joins TRBV25-1 to TRBJ2-5; D gene uncertain. Trimming left V 3 bases short and J 1 base short, with 6 bases between. The CDR3 has 13 amino acids. Germline V CDR1 and CDR2: MGHDK, SYGVNS. This chain's CDR3 is CASSEIVQETQYF. The CDR3 DNA reads as TGTGCCAGCAGTGAGATAGTCCAAGAGACCCAGTACTTC.

The chain uses TRBV30 and TRBJ1-2, with D possibly being TRBD1 (5 bases). This CDR3 comprises 14 residues. Germline V gene data show CDR1 as GTSNPN and CDR2 as SVGIG (reference sequence). V lost 2 bases and J lost 7, with 17 bases in between. CDR3 protein: CAWSLREVGGGYTF. The CDR3 bases are TGTGCCTGGAGTCTCAGGGAGGTCGGGGGTGGCTACACCTTC.